In this sample, the clone carrying this T cell receptor (beta chain) turned up a few times. What it recognizes is unknown. The sample comes from a study of blood T cells in healthy people across ages. The study, taken as a whole, reports: Roughly linear declines in TCR beta diversity per million T cells occurred with age.

V shed 5 bases and J shed 4 bases, with 8 bases lying between them. Germline loops: CDR1 SNHLY, CDR2 FYNNEI. CDR3 size: 12 residues. Sample-barcoded 5' priming and a J-beta primer mix drove a second PCR of about 6 to 12 cycles. A template-switch adaptor that had 12 random nucleotides put a tag on each cDNA molecule. From the 5' RACE reads, TCRdb called clonotypes with MiXCR, one entry per CDR3 protein. The repertoire holds approximately 730,000 distinct CDR3 sequences, with around 40% as singletons. What was sequenced was blood. This chain uses TRBV2 with TRBJ1-1; D is undetermined. This TCR derives from a woman in her sixties or seventies in good health. CDR3 protein: CASSSGVTEAFF. The CDR3 bases are TGTGCCAGCAGTAGCGGGGTCACTGAAGCTTTCTTT.